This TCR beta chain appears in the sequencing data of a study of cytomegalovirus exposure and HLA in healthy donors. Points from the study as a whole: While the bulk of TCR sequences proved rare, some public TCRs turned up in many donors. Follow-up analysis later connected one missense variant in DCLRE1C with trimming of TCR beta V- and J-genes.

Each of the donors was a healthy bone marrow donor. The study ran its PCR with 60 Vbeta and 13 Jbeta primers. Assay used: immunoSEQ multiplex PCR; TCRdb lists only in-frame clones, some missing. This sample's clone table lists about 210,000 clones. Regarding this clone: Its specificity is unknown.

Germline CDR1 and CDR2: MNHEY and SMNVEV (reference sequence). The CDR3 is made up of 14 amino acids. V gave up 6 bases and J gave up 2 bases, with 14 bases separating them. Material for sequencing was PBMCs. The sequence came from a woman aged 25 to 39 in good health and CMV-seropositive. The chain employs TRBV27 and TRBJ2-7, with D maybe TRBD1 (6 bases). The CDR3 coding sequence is TGTGCCAGCAGGGGGGCAGGGGTCACCTACGAGCAGTACTTC. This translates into CASRGAGVTYEQYF.